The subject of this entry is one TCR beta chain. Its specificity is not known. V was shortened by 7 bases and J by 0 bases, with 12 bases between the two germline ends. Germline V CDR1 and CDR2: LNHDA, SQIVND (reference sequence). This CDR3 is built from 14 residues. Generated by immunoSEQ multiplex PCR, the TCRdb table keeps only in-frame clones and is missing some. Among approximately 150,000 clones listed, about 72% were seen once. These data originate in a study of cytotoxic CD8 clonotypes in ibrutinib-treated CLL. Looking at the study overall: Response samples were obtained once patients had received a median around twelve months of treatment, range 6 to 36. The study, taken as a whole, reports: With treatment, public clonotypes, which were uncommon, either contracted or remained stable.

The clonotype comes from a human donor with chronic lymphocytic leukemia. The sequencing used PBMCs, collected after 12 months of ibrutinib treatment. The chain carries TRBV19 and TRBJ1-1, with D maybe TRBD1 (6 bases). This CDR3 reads CASTLTGLNTEAFF. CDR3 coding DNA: TGTGCCAGTACCCTGACAGGCTTGAACACTGAAGCTTTCTTT.